A single sample gave rise to the 20 T cell receptor beta chains below, sequenced in a study of monozygotic twins with cystic fibrosis (TCRdb year 2021). To prepare the library, the immunoSEQ multiplex PCR assay was applied. This immuneACCESS table, as held by TCRdb, lists in-frame sequences with V and J called but not all clones. Of the missing ones, under half trace to an unresolved V gene in checked studies; the others have no known cause. The sample includes roughly 26,000 clones, with 90% observed a single time. Around 0.56% of the sample goes to the ten largest clones. Sequenced: blood. All receptors come from a girl between 2 and 10 years old with cystic fibrosis.

The J gene is TRBJ2-5, the V gene TRBV7-9, with a tentative D call TRBD2 (7 bases). Per the germline V gene, CDR1 is SEHNR and CDR2 is FQNEAQ (reference sequence). The CDR3 length is 17 residues. Between the trimmed V and J ends, which lost 0 bases and 2 bases, there was a span of 16 bases. CDR3 in amino acids: CASSLAGGPIVQETQYF. The CDR3 nucleotides read TGTGCCAGCAGCTTAGCCGGGGGGCCGATTGTACAAGAGACCCAGTACTTC.

The CDR3 DNA reads TGTGCCAGCAGCTCCCAGGGTCGGTACACTGAAGCTTTCTTT. The encoded protein is CASSSQGRYTEAFF. The V and J genes are TRBV5-6 and TRBJ1-1, with D tentatively TRBD1 (5 bases). The CDR3 spans 14 residues. Looked up from germline, CDR1 is SGHDT and CDR2 is YYEEEE. V lost 3 bases and J 3 bases, leaving 12 bases between the germline ends.

This chain links TRBV7-9 with TRBJ2-1, with TRBD1 matching over 7 bases. Per the germline V gene, CDR1 is SEHNR and CDR2 is FQNEAQ (reference sequence). With 5 bases clipped from V and 7 bases from J, the junction kept 8 bases outside the gene matches. The CDR3 has 14 residues. The CDR3 DNA sequence: TGTGCCAGCAGCACGTCGGACAGGACAAATGAGCAGTTCTTC. Translation gives CASSTSDRTNEQFF.

V usage is TRBV7-5 and J usage is TRBJ1-4; TRBD1 was called by the table and not checked on the DNA. TRBV7-5 is given as a pseudogene. The CDR3 runs to 19 residues. Here the CDR3 reads CARSLEAQGPRDANEKLFF. CDR3 DNA: TGTGCCAGAAGCTTAGAAGCACAGGGGCCCCGGGATGCAAATGAAAAACTGTTTTTT.

The chain links TRBV5-1 to TRBJ2-1, with no clear D. The germline CDR1 and CDR2 sequences are SGHRS and YFSETQ. The CDR3 consists of 13 residues. V was cut by 1 base and J by 6 bases, with 8 bases left in between. CDR3 region: CASSLTIINEQFF. In DNA form, the CDR3 reads TGCGCCAGCAGCTTGACTATTATCAATGAGCAGTTCTTC. The full variable domain, completed using reference TRBV5-1 and TRBJ2-1, is KAGVTQTPRYLIKTRGQQVTLSCSPISGHRSVSWYQQTPGQGLQFLFEYFSETQRNKGNFPGRFSGRQFSNSRSEMNVSTLELGDSALYLCASSLTIINEQFFGPGTRLTVL.

The chain has TRBV5-6 and TRBJ2-7; TRBD2 aligns across 12 bases. Trimming at V came to 3 bases and at J to 3 bases, leaving 7 bases not matched to a gene. Germline-derived CDR1 and CDR2 are SGHDT and YYEEEE. The CDR3 is 16 amino acids. CDR3 in amino acids: CASSYWTSGENYEQYF. CDR3 nucleotides: TGTGCCAGCAGCTACTGGACTAGCGGGGAAAACTACGAGCAGTACTTC.

This clone was detected only once. The chain carries TRBV30 and TRBJ1-1, with D possibly TRBD1 on 5 matching bases. Germline V CDR1 and CDR2: GTSNPN, SVGIG (reference sequence). The V and J ends lost 0 bases and 0 bases respectively, with 8 bases between them. The CDR3 has 14 residues. The CDR3 DNA sequence: TGTGCCTGGAGTGTACGGGGGATGAACACTGAAGCTTTCTTT. It specifies CAWSVRGMNTEAFF. Full variable domain (rest looked up from reference TRBV30 and TRBJ1-1): SQTIHQWPATLVQPVGSPLSLECTVEGTSNPNLYWYRQAAGRGLQLLFYSVGIGQISSEVPQNLSASRPQDRQFILSSKKLLLSDSGFYLCAWSVRGMNTEAFFGQGTRLTVV.

V gene TRBV7-6 combines with J gene TRBJ1-2; D possibly corresponds to TRBD1 (6 bases). Trimming removed 5 bases at V and 8 bases at J, with 18 bases between. The length of the CDR3 is 14 residues. Per germline, CDR1 SGHVS and CDR2 FNYEAQ. CDR3 residues: CASSNGQRESGYTF. The CDR3 DNA is TGTGCCAGCAGCAACGGACAGAGGGAGAGCGGCTACACCTTC.

This chain uses TRBV30 with TRBJ2-7, with 12 nucleotides matching TRBD1. CDR1 is GTSNPN and CDR2 is SVGIG in the germline V gene (reference sequence). The CDR3 consists of 14 residues. The J segment lost 4 bases and the V segment lost 4 bases, leaving 5 bases of the junction unmatched. CDR3 loop: CAWKGDRGLYEQYF. The DNA of the CDR3 is TGTGCCTGGAAAGGGGACAGGGGGCTGTACGAGCAGTACTTC.

This chain joins TRBV7-8 and TRBJ2-1; D is undetermined. This CDR3 spans 15 amino acids. Germline V gives CDR1 SGHVS, CDR2 FQNEAQ. V dropped 5 bases and J dropped 0 bases, with 11 bases sitting between them. The CDR3 loop reads CASSTNRASYNEQFF. The CDR3 DNA follows: TGTGCCAGCAGCACGAATAGGGCCTCCTACAATGAGCAGTTCTTC.

The chain links TRBV7-9 to TRBJ1-6; D is unresolved. This CDR3 spans 14 amino acids. Germline CDR1 reads SEHNR; CDR2 reads FQNEAQ (reference sequence). The germline V and J ends were trimmed by 5 bases and 7 bases, with 12 bases remaining between them. CDR3 DNA: TGTGCCAGCAGCCGCGCCGACGGGAATTCACCCCTCCACTTT. Protein: CASSRADGNSPLHF.

The V and J genes are TRBV9 and TRBJ2-2, with unresolved D. There are 17 residues in the CDR3. Germline V gene sequence: CDR1 SGDLS, CDR2 YYNGEE. Trimming removed 0 bases at V and 5 bases at J, with 17 bases between. Here the CDR3 DNA reads TGTGCCAGCAGCGTAGCCTCTGGGGTCATGAGAACCGGGGAGCTGTTTTTT. This sequence encodes CASSVASGVMRTGELFF.

V and J are TRBV7-2 and TRBJ1-1; tentatively, D is TRBD1 (5 bases). The V gene lost 1 base and the J gene lost 6 bases, with 12 bases spanning the gap. This CDR3 comprises 14 residues. Germline V gene sequence: CDR1 SGHTA, CDR2 FQGNSA. The CDR3 nucleotides are TGTGCCAGCAGCTTAGACAGACAGTTGCCTGAAGCTTTCTTT. Protein sequence: CASSLDRQLPEAFF.

The chain is built from TRBV27 and TRBJ1-1; TRBD1 agrees at 7 bases. Germline CDR1 and CDR2: MNHEY and SMNVEV (reference sequence). After removal of 10 bases from V and 6 bases from J, the junction contained 5 bases not matched to a gene. The CDR3 runs to 11 residues. The CDR3 region has the DNA TGTGCCATCTCTCAGGGGGCTGAAGCTTTCTTT. It yields the protein CAISQGAEAFF.

The chain joins TRBV15 to TRBJ1-5; 7 bases agree with TRBD1. V was clipped by 9 bases and J by 4 bases; unmatched bases: 12. Germline CDR1 reads LNHNV; CDR2 reads YYDKDF (reference sequence). The CDR3 loop spans 15 amino acids. The CDR3 loop is CATNTGQSLNQPQHF. The CDR3 DNA sequence: TGTGCCACTAATACGGGACAGTCTTTAAATCAGCCCCAGCATTTT.

This clone was seen only once. The genes are TRBV7-2 and TRBJ2-3; D is perhaps TRBD1 (5 bases). The CDR3 is made up of 14 amino acids. The V end lost 5 bases, the J end lost 2 bases, and 11 bases lay between the germline ends. Germline V gene lookup returns CDR1 SGHTA and CDR2 FQGNSA. The chain's CDR3 is CASSRRQSTDTQYF. The DNA for the CDR3 is TGTGCCAGCAGCCGCCGACAGTCCACAGATACGCAGTATTTT. Drawing the rest from reference TRBV7-2 and TRBJ2-3, the complete variable domain is GAGVSQSPSNKVTEKGKDVELRCDPISGHTALYWYRQSLGQGLEFLIYFQGNSAPDKSGLPSDRFSAERTGGSVSTLTIQRTQQEDSAVYLCASSRRQSTDTQYFGPGTRLTVL.

This clone appeared a single time. The genes are TRBV9 and TRBJ2-1; TRBD2 aligns across 7 bases. This CDR3 comprises 15 residues. Germline CDR1 is SGDLS and CDR2 is YYNGEE. Trimming took 0 bases from V and 8 from J; bases not matched to a gene: 8. The CDR3 protein is CASSVAAGEGYEQFF. For the CDR3, the DNA is TGTGCCAGCAGCGTAGCGGCGGGGGAGGGCTATGAGCAGTTCTTC. The full variable domain, with the rest looked up from reference TRBV9 and TRBJ2-1, is DSGVTQTPKHLITATGQRVTLRCSPRSGDLSVYWYQQSLDQGLQFLIQYYNGEERAKGNILERFSAQQFPDLHSELNLSSLELGDSALYFCASSVAAGEGYEQFFGPGTRLTVL.

This clone was recorded only once. The chain uses TRBV6-1 and TRBJ1-1; D is uncertain. This CDR3 has 12 residues. V lost 0 bases to trimming and J lost 7 bases, with 6 bases between them. CDR1 and CDR2 (germline): MNHNS, SASEGT. The CDR3, as DNA: TGTGCCAGCAGTGAAGCCGTTGGTGAAGCTTTCTTT. It encodes CASSEAVGEAFF.

The J gene is TRBJ2-5, the V gene TRBV29-1; D possibly matches TRBD1 or TRBD2 (6 bases each). CDR1 is SQVTM and CDR2 is ANQGSEA in the germline V gene. Trimming took 7 bases from V and 2 from J, leaving 14 bases between them. The CDR3 is made up of 13 amino acids. The CDR3 loop reads CSGRSGAQETQYF. As DNA, the CDR3 is TGCAGCGGACGGTCGGGGGCACAAGAGACCCAGTACTTC.

V gene TRBV4-3 combines with J gene TRBJ2-1; the match to TRBD2 covers 7 bases. Germline V lookup: CDR1 LGHNA, CDR2 YSLEER. The CDR3 length is 13 residues. V lost 0 bases, J lost 15 bases, and 8 bases stayed unmatched. The CDR3 loop reads CASSQDLGAGRFF. The CDR3, as DNA: TGCGCCAGCAGCCAAGACCTTGGAGCGGGGAGGTTCTTC.